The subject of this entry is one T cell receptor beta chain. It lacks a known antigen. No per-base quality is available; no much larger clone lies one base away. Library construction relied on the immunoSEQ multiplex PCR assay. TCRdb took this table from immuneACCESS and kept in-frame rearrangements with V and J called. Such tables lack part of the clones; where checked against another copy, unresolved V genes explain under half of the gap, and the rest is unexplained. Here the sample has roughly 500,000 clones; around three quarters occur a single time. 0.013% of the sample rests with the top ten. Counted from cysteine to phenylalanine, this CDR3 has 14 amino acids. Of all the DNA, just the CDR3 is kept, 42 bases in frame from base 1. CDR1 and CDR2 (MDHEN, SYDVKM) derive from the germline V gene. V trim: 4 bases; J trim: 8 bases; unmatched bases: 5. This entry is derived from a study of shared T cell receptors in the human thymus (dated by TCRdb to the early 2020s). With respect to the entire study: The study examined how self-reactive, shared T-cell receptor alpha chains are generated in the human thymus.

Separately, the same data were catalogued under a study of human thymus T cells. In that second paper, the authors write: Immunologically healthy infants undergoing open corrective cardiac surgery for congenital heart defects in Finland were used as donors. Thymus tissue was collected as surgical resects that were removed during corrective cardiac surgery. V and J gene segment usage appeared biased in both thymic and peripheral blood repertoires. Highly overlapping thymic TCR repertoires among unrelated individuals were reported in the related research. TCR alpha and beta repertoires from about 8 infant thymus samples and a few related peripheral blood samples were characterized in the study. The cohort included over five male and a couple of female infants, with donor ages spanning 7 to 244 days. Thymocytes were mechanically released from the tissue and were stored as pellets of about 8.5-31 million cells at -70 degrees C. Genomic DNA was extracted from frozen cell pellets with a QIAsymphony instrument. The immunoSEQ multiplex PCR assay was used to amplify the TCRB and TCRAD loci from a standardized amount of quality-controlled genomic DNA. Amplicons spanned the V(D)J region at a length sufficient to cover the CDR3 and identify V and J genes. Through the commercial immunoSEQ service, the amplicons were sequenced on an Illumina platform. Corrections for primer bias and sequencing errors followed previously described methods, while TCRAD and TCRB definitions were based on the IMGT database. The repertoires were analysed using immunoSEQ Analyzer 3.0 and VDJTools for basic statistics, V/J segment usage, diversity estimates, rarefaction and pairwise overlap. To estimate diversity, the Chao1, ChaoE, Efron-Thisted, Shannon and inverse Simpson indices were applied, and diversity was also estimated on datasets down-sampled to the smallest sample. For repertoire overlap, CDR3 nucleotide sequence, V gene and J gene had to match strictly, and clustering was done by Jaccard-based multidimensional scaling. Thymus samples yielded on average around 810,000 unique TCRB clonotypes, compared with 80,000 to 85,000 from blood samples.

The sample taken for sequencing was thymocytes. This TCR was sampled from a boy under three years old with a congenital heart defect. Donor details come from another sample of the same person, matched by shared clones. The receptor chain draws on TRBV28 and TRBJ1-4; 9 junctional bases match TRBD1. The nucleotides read TGTGCCAGCAGTTCGACAGGGGGTGAGGAAAAACTGTTTTTT. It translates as CASSSTGGEEKLFF.